This T cell receptor (beta chain) was captured in a study of blood T cell repertoires in COVID-19. Study at large: The United States, Italy and Spain were the sources of the acute and convalescent COVID-19 samples.

Sequencing was performed with immunoSEQ multiplex PCR; in TCRdb, only in-frame clones are kept and a portion is missing. The sample contains a few hundred thousand clones, roughly 90% of which appear only once. The CDR3 is made up of 14 amino acids. V lost 3 bases to trimming and J lost 6 bases, with 14 bases between them. Per the germline V gene, CDR1 is KGHSH and CDR2 is LQKENI. Participants were placed into cohorts based on the clinical history they reported. Donors in Cohort 3 counted as recovered after two negative PCRs, clearance, or symptom resolution. The V and J genes are TRBV18 and TRBJ1-1; weak D call: TRBD1 (6 bases). This TCR derives from a woman aged 30 to 39 who had recovered from COVID-19. Material for sequencing was PBMCs or T cells enriched from blood (not recorded which). The DNA for the CDR3 is TGTGCCAGCTCACCTACCCCAGGGGTGGCTGAAGCTTTCTTT. It translates to CASSPTPGVAEAFF.